This TCR beta chain stems from a study of CD8 T cells in Susac syndrome. The CDR3 totals 14 residues. The ends were cut back, 8 bases at V and 3 bases at J, with 17 bases in the middle. Germline lookup yields CDR1 SNHLY and CDR2 FYNNEI. A word on this clonotype: Its antigen remains unidentified.

Study-wide results and limits: The study acknowledged a relatively small number of individuals in its TCR sequencing and HLA analysis.

A quantity of about 0.45 to 1 ug RNA underwent reverse transcription using random hexamers. Amplification of TCR beta CDR3 by immunoSEQ multiplex PCR spanned 54 Vbeta and 13 Jbeta. TCRdb re-derived calls from the immunoSEQ multiplex PCR reads in MiXCR, one entry per CDR3 protein. The sample holds approximately 70,000 distinct CDR3 sequences, roughly 94% seen once. CD8+ and CD4+ T cells taken from blood had their TCR beta sequenced. The chain recombines TRBV2 with TRBJ2-7; a weak D match, TRBD1 (6 bases). The sample consisted of CD8+ T cells from PBMCs. The TCR sequence derives from a human donor in good health. CDR3 protein: CASLPGPRGYEQYF. DNA for the CDR3: TGTGCCAGCCTACCGGGCCCCAGGGGCTACGAGCAGTACTTC.